This is a list of T cell receptor beta chains from one sample in a study of T cell responses to AZD1222 COVID-19 vaccine. Libraries were prepared by immunoSEQ multiplex PCR; TCRdb keeps only in-frame clonotypes and omits some of them. The repertoire holds roughly 110,000 clones, with 75% to 95% as singletons. This sample comprised peripheral blood, obtained 28 days after the second AZD1222 dose. The receptor set was obtained from an adult who received the AZD1222 COVID-19 vaccine. Both conserved end residues are part of each CDR3. D genes are given only for firm matches. Size tells how often a clone was seen (once, few, many) or the class of an expanded clone, and some rows leave it out.

j_gene: TRBJ2-5
abundance: NA
d_gene: TRBD1
v_gene: TRBV7-8
CDR3nt: TGTGCCAGCAGCAGCCGACAGGGGAGAGAGACCCAGTACTTC
CDR3aa: CASSSRQGRETQYF

j_gene: TRBJ1-6
abundance: NA
d_gene: NA
v_gene: TRBV28
CDR3nt: TGTGCCAGCAGTTCACCGGGGCATAATTCACCCCTCCACTTT
CDR3aa: CASSSPGHNSPLHF

j_gene: TRBJ1-3
abundance: NA
d_gene: TRBD1
v_gene: TRBV6-1
CDR3nt: TGTGCCAGCAAACAGGGGGCCGGTGGAAACACCATATATTTT
CDR3aa: CASKQGAGGNTIYF

j_gene: TRBJ1-1
abundance: few
d_gene: NA
v_gene: TRBV6-5
CDR3nt: TGTGCCAGCAGTTACACGTGGGCTTTGAACACTGAAGCTTTCTTT
CDR3aa: CASSYTWALNTEAFF

j_gene: TRBJ2-2
abundance: NA
d_gene: TRBD1
v_gene: TRBV5-1
CDR3nt: TGCGCCAGCAGCGCCCGGACAGGGGCAACGAACACCGGGGAGCTGTTTTTT
CDR3aa: CASSARTGATNTGELFF

j_gene: TRBJ1-2
abundance: few
d_gene: NA
v_gene: TRBV27
CDR3nt: TGTGCCAGCAGCAAAGGGTTTACAGCTAACTATGGCTACACCTTC
CDR3aa: CASSKGFTANYGYTF

j_gene: TRBJ2-2
abundance: NA
d_gene: NA
v_gene: TRBV11-2
CDR3nt: TGTGCCAGCAGCCCACACTTTACCGGGGAGCTGTTTTTT
CDR3aa: CASSPHFTGELFF

j_gene: TRBJ1-3
abundance: NA
d_gene: TRBD1
v_gene: TRBV7-9
CDR3nt: TGTGCCAGCAGCCTAGGGACAGTCGATAGCTCTGGAAACACCATATATTTT
CDR3aa: CASSLGTVDSSGNTIYF

j_gene: TRBJ2-7
abundance: NA
d_gene: NA
v_gene: TRBV7-9
CDR3nt: TGTGCCAGCAGCTTAGCGAGCCAGGTCCGATACGAGCAGTACTTC
CDR3aa: CASSLASQVRYEQYF

j_gene: TRBJ2-1
abundance: NA
d_gene: NA
v_gene: TRBV7-9
CDR3nt: TGTGCCAGCAGCTTAAAGGACATCCAGCGGAATGAGCAGTTCTTC
CDR3aa: CASSLKDIQRNEQFF

j_gene: TRBJ1-2
abundance: NA
d_gene: TRBD1
v_gene: TRBV18
CDR3nt: TGTGCCAGCTCACCCTCGGACAGGGCGGATGGCTACACCTTC
CDR3aa: CASSPSDRADGYTF

j_gene: TRBJ1-1
abundance: NA
d_gene: NA
v_gene: TRBV16
CDR3nt: TGTGCCAGCAGCCAAGCCACTACCACTGAAGCTTTCTTT
CDR3aa: CASSQATTTEAFF

j_gene: TRBJ2-5
abundance: NA
d_gene: TRBD1
v_gene: TRBV6-5
CDR3nt: TGTGCCAGCATGGACAGGGGAGGATTTAAAGAGACCCAGTACTTC
CDR3aa: CASMDRGGFKETQYF

j_gene: TRBJ1-6
abundance: NA
d_gene: TRBD1
v_gene: TRBV3-1/TRBV3-2
CDR3nt: TGTGCCAGCAGACTTCATACCGGGACAGGCACCTACCAGAATAATTCACCCCTCCACTTT
CDR3aa: CASRLHTGTGTYQNNSPLHF

j_gene: TRBJ2-5
abundance: NA
d_gene: NA
v_gene: TRBV6-2/TRBV6-3
CDR3nt: TGTGCCAGCAGTTACATGCGGGCCCAAGAGACCCAGTACTTC
CDR3aa: CASSYMRAQETQYF

j_gene: TRBJ1-5
abundance: NA
d_gene: NA
v_gene: TRBV5-1
CDR3nt: TGCGCCAGCAGCCCCGGGGGCTATAGCAATCAGCCCCAGCATTTT
CDR3aa: CASSPGGYSNQPQHF